This T cell receptor (beta chain) comes out of a study of long-term antiretroviral therapy in people with HIV. Study-wide results and caveats: Versus controls, repertoires in people with HIV had narrower CDR3 length ranges.

This clone is a singleton in its sample. What it binds is unknown. Samples were assayed with immunoSEQ v3.0 at survey level. Generated by immunoSEQ multiplex PCR, the TCRdb table keeps only in-frame clones and is missing some. Of about 39,000 clones in the sample, about 86% were seen once. This specimen consisted of unsorted PBMCs, obtained 1.2 years after starting antiretroviral therapy. The TCR sequence derives from a woman between 45 and 60 years old with HIV.

CDR3: CASSDGLSQETQYF. CDR3 DNA sequence: TGTGCCAGCAGCGACGGACTGTCTCAAGAGACCCAGTACTTC. J is TRBJ2-5 and V is TRBV4-2, with TRBD2 as a possible D gene (5 bases). Germline lookup yields CDR1 LGHNA and CDR2 YNFKEQ. This CDR3 is built from 14 residues. V was trimmed by 5 bases and J by 2 bases, leaving 12 bases between them.